What follows are 29 T cell receptor beta chains derived from one specimen sequenced in a study of T cell responses to AZD1222 COVID-19 vaccine. Using immunoSEQ multiplex PCR, the repertoire was profiled, and TCRdb retains in-frame clones only, with some absent. The sample shows 150,000 or so clones, approximately 91% of them seen only once. Sequenced material: peripheral blood, taken on day 0 of AZD1222 vaccination. The origin of the receptors is an adult in good health.

The chain carries TRBV28 and TRBJ1-1; possibly TRBD1 for D (6 bases). This CDR3 contains 17 residues. Trimming shortened V by 4 bases and J by 3 bases, and 21 bases separated the two germline ends. Germline-derived CDR1 and CDR2 are MDHEN and SYDVKM. CDR3 coding DNA: TGTGCCAGCAGTTGGCCTCAGAACAGGGATGGGGACACTGAAGCTTTCTTT. Its protein product is CASSWPQNRDGDTEAFF.

With respect to this clone: Other DNA sequences in this specimen translate into the identical CDR3. V gene TRBV12-3 or TRBV12-4 combines with J gene TRBJ1-2, with D maybe TRBD1 (6 bases). V lost 4 bases to trimming and J lost 5 bases, with 11 bases between them. The CDR3 runs 13 residues. In DNA, the CDR3 is TGTGCCAGCAGTTCTACAGGGAATTATGGCTACACCTTC. This translates into CASSSTGNYGYTF.

The chain combines TRBV4-2 with TRBJ2-5, with D possibly being TRBD2 (5 bases). The CDR3 loop spans 13 amino acids. Germline V lookup: CDR1 LGHNA, CDR2 YNFKEQ. Between the trimmed V and J ends, which lost 2 bases and 5 bases, there was a span of 9 bases. The CDR3 here is CASSQTSGETQYF. For the CDR3, the DNA is TGTGCCAGCAGCCAAACCTCGGGGGAGACCCAGTACTTC.

This sequence joins TRBV6-6 and TRBJ1-6; 8 bases are a match to TRBD1. Trimming removed 5 bases from V and 5 bases from J; junction bases left unmatched: 11. The CDR3 runs 17 residues. CDR1 is MNHNY and CDR2 is SVGAGI in the germline V gene (reference sequence). CDR3 in amino acids: CASSPRGQKVNNSPLHF. In DNA, the CDR3 is TGTGCCAGCAGTCCCAGGGGGCAGAAGGTTAATAATTCACCCCTCCACTTT.

V is TRBV7-3 and J is TRBJ1-6; D is ambiguous. Germline values: CDR1 SGHTA, CDR2 FQGTGA. CDR3 length: 12 amino acids. V lost 3 bases, J lost 9 bases, and 6 bases lay in between. CDR3 sequence: CASSFKTSPLHF. In nucleotides, the CDR3 is TGTGCCAGCAGCTTCAAAACTTCACCCCTCCACTTT. Based on the CDR3 plus reference TRBV7-3 and TRBJ1-6, the full variable domain is GAGVSQTPSNKVTEKGKYVELRCDPISGHTALYWYRQSLGQGPEFLIYFQGTGAADDSGLPNDRFFAVRPEGSVSTLKIQRTERGDSAVYLCASSFKTSPLHFGNGTRLTVT.

This rearrangement joins TRBV5-8 to TRBJ2-2, with D unresolved. The germline V gene has CDR1 SGHTS and CDR2 YDEGEE. The CDR3 totals 13 residues. Trimming took 1 base from V and 5 from J, leaving 6 bases between them. The CDR3 DNA is TGTGCCAGCAGCTTGTCCCTAACCGGGGAGCTGTTTTTT. This gives the protein CASSLSLTGELFF.

V gene TRBV6-6 combines with J gene TRBJ1-1, with 10 nucleotides matching TRBD1. Losses at the gene ends were 5 bases for V and 1 base for J; bases not matched to a gene: 7. The CDR3 covers 16 residues. Germline V lookup: CDR1 MNHNY, CDR2 SVGAGI (reference sequence). The CDR3 protein is CASSPGQGVGNTEAFF. The CDR3 region has the DNA TGTGCCAGCAGTCCCGGACAGGGGGTGGGGAACACTGAAGCTTTCTTT.

The chain is built from TRBV9 and TRBJ2-7; 8 bases fit TRBD2. Germline V gene data show CDR1 as SGDLS and CDR2 as YYNGEE. The CDR3 totals 13 residues. J lost 3 bases, V lost 4 bases, and 3 bases had no gene match. CDR3 region: CASSRGGGYEQYF. For the CDR3, the DNA is TGTGCCAGCAGCCGGGGGGGCGGCTACGAGCAGTACTTC. Full variable domain (missing parts from reference TRBV9 and TRBJ2-7): DSGVTQTPKHLITATGQRVTLRCSPRSGDLSVYWYQQSLDQGLQFLIQYYNGEERAKGNILERFSAQQFPDLHSELNLSSLELGDSALYFCASSRGGGYEQYFGPGTRLTVT.

CDR3 residues: CASSWGLAGSEEQFF. As DNA, the CDR3 is TGTGCCAGCAGCTGGGGGCTAGCGGGGTCTGAGGAGCAGTTCTTC. The chain links TRBV5-8 to TRBJ2-1, with 9 bases matching TRBD2. CDR3 length: 15 amino acids. The V gene's germline CDR1 is SGHTS and CDR2 YDEGEE. The V gene end was trimmed by 3 bases and the J gene end by 10 bases; junction bases not matched to a gene: 11. Drawing the rest from reference TRBV5-8 and TRBJ2-1, the complete variable domain is EAGVTQSPTHLIKTRGQQATLRCSPISGHTSVYWYQQALGLGLQFLLWYDEGEERNRGNFPPRFSGRQFPNYSSELNVNALELEDSALYLCASSWGLAGSEEQFFGPGTRLTVL.

J is TRBJ2-1 and V is TRBV7-9; 13 nucleotides align to TRBD2. J lost 4 bases, V lost 3 bases, and 6 bases had no gene match. CDR3 length: 17 residues. Germline V gene data show CDR1 as SEHNR and CDR2 as FQNEAQ (reference sequence). The CDR3 DNA sequence: TGTGCCAGCAGCTTGGGAGGACTAGCGGGAGTTTACAATGAGCAGTTCTTC. Its translation: CASSLGGLAGVYNEQFF.

The chain employs TRBV5-1 and TRBJ2-3; TRBD2 agrees at 7 bases. The CDR3 has 14 amino acids. Trimming took 9 bases from V and 4 from J; bases not matched to a gene: 11. Germline V lookup: CDR1 SGHRS, CDR2 YFSETQ. The CDR3 nucleotides read TGCGCCACCTCAGCGGGGTACAACTCAGATACGCAGTATTTT. It yields the protein CATSAGYNSDTQYF. The complete variable domain, with remaining parts taken from reference TRBV5-1 and TRBJ2-3, reads KAGVTQTPRYLIKTRGQQVTLSCSPISGHRSVSWYQQTPGQGLQFLFEYFSETQRNKGNFPGRFSGRQFSNSRSEMNVSTLELGDSALYLCATSAGYNSDTQYFGPGTRLTVL.

The chain uses TRBV7-2 and TRBJ2-4; maybe TRBD1 (8 bases). V lost 5 bases and J lost 3, with 26 bases in between. CDR3 length: 19 amino acids. Per the germline V gene, CDR1 is SGHTA and CDR2 is FQGNSA. CDR3 bases: TGTGCCAGCAGCCTCCCCCCGAACAGGGGGAGGGCCGGCAAAAACATTCAGTACTTC. Translation: CASSLPPNRGRAGKNIQYF.

This chain joins TRBV28 and TRBJ1-5; D uncertain. CDR1 and CDR2 from the germline V gene are MDHEN and SYDVKM. The CDR3 loop spans 16 amino acids. V gave up 2 bases and J gave up 2 bases, with 13 bases separating them. This chain's CDR3 is CASSLGSEVGNQPQHF. DNA of the CDR3: TGTGCCAGCAGTTTAGGGTCCGAGGTAGGCAATCAGCCCCAGCATTTT.

This clone was detected a few times. The chain links TRBV5-1 to TRBJ2-6; D possibly corresponds to TRBD2 (5 bases). CDR1 SGHRS and CDR2 YFSETQ come from the germline V gene. The CDR3 contains 15 residues. Between the trimmed V and J ends, which lost 7 bases and 1 base, there was a span of 12 bases. CDR3 coding DNA: TGCGCCAGCCACAACGGGGTTTCTGGGGCCAACGTCCTGACTTTC. Amino acids: CASHNGVSGANVLTF.

This chain joins TRBV5-4 and TRBJ2-1; the D gene is possibly TRBD2 (6 bases). In germline, CDR1 is SGHNT, CDR2 YYREEE (reference sequence). Deletions cut 4 bases from V and 4 bases from J, with 15 bases between. The CDR3 has 15 residues. In DNA form, the CDR3 reads TGTGCCAGCAGCCTGAGGTTAGCGGTTTACAATGAGCAGTTCTTC. The encoded protein is CASSLRLAVYNEQFF.

The rearrangement links TRBV29-1 to TRBJ2-5, with TRBD2 matching 13 bases. This CDR3 comprises 13 residues. V trimming: 8 bases; J trimming: 5 bases; junction bases outside the gene matches: 5. The germline CDR1 and CDR2 sequences are SQVTM and ANQGSEA. The DNA of the CDR3 is TGCAGCTCCCGGACTAGCGGGAGTGAGACCCAGTACTTC. This gives the protein CSSRTSGSETQYF.

J is TRBJ2-4 and V is TRBV2, with D perhaps matching TRBD1 (6 bases). From germline, CDR1 is SNHLY and CDR2 FYNNEI. Deletions cut 1 base from V and 6 bases from J, with 7 bases between. This CDR3 region has 13 residues. The chain's CDR3 is CASSEVGGNIQYF. The DNA for the CDR3 is TGTGCCAGCAGTGAAGTAGGGGGAAACATTCAGTACTTC.

The chain couples TRBV5-4 to TRBJ1-2; 9 bases line up with TRBD1. Germline V lookup: CDR1 SGHNT, CDR2 YYREEE (reference sequence). The CDR3 totals 14 residues. V shed 3 bases and J 6 bases; nucleotides not matched to a gene: 6. The CDR3 DNA sequence: TGTGCCAGCAGCTCGAACAGGGGGCAAGATGGCTACACCTTC. The encoded protein is CASSSNRGQDGYTF.

The V gene is TRBV27, the J gene TRBJ1-2; possible D gene TRBD1, 5 bases. V lost 10 bases and J 2 bases, leaving 14 bases between the germline ends. Germline V CDR1 and CDR2: MNHEY, SMNVEV (reference sequence). The CDR3 is 13 amino acids. The CDR3 region has the DNA TGTGCCACCGGGGCAGGGTTCAACTATGGCTACACCTTC. It translates to CATGAGFNYGYTF.

In this sample, this clone turned up once. V is TRBV5-4 and J is TRBJ1-4; the D gene is possibly TRBD1 (6 bases). Germline values: CDR1 SGHNT, CDR2 YYREEE (reference sequence). This CDR3 has 14 amino acids. V shed 1 base and J shed 7 bases, with 11 bases lying between them. In DNA form, the CDR3 reads TGTGCCAGCAGCTTGTGGGGGCGTGTTGAAAAACTGTTTTTT. Encoded protein: CASSLWGRVEKLFF.

The chain has TRBV18 and TRBJ2-7; 7 bases agree with TRBD1. V gave up 1 base and J gave up 3 bases; unmatched junction bases: 3. The CDR3 is made up of 14 amino acids. Germline loops: CDR1 KGHSH, CDR2 LQKENI. DNA of the CDR3: TGTGCCAGCTCACCACAGCAGGGGGACTACGAGCAGTACTTC. Its protein product is CASSPQQGDYEQYF.

The rearrangement uses TRBV27 and TRBJ1-6; TRBD1 is a possible D gene (6 bases). CDR1 MNHEY and CDR2 SMNVEV come from the germline V gene (reference sequence). With 8 bases removed from V and 2 bases from J, the gap between germline ends came to 13 bases. This CDR3 is 15 amino acids long. DNA of the CDR3: TGTGCCAGCTCCTCCCAGGGGACCTATAATTCACCCCTCCACTTT. Its protein product is CASSSQGTYNSPLHF.

V is TRBV5-6 and J is TRBJ2-5; D gene ambiguous. The CDR3 is 14 amino acids. CDR1 and CDR2 (germline): SGHDT, YYEEEE. Trimming pared 0 bases from V and 3 bases from J, leaving 9 bases between. In nucleotides, the CDR3 is TGTGCCAGCAGCTTGGGTGGGATCGAAGAGACCCAGTACTTC. It yields the protein CASSLGGIEETQYF.

This chain uses TRBV9 with TRBJ2-3; D might be TRBD2 (6 bases). Germline V CDR1 and CDR2: SGDLS, YYNGEE. V was shortened by 2 bases and J by 3 bases, with 13 bases between the two germline ends. The CDR3 length is 15 residues. CDR3 protein: CASSVGGLGTDTQYF. The CDR3 region has the DNA TGTGCCAGCAGCGTCGGGGGATTAGGGACAGATACGCAGTATTTT.

This rearrangement joins TRBV15 to TRBJ1-1; 12 nucleotides line up with TRBD1. This CDR3 has 15 amino acids. V lost 4 bases to trimming and J lost 1 base; unmatched junction nucleotides: 1. Germline loops: CDR1 LNHNV, CDR2 YYDKDF (reference sequence). The CDR3 nucleotides read TGTGCCACCAGCAAGGGACAGGGGGCGAACACTGAAGCTTTCTTT. Amino acids: CATSKGQGANTEAFF. The variable domain in full, completed from reference TRBV15 and TRBJ1-1, reads DAMVIQNPRYQVTQFGKPVTLSCSQTLNHNVMYWYQQKSSQAPKLLFHYYDKDFNNEADTPDNFQSRRPNTSFCFLDIRSPGLGDTAMYLCATSKGQGANTEAFFGQGTRLTVV.

V usage is TRBV5-5 and J usage is TRBJ2-7; 8 bases map to TRBD2. The V gene end was trimmed by 4 bases and the J gene end by 3 bases; junction bases not matched to a gene: 6. Germline V CDR1 and CDR2: SGHKS, YYEKEE (reference sequence). The CDR3 sequence is 14 residues long. The CDR3: CASSTGGLIYEQYF. The CDR3 DNA is TGTGCCAGCAGCACGGGAGGGCTTATCTACGAGCAGTACTTC.

V is TRBV12-3 or TRBV12-4 and J is TRBJ2-7; possibly TRBD1 for D (5 bases). This CDR3 region has 13 residues. The V and J ends lost 3 bases and 7 bases respectively, with 13 bases between them. CDR3: CASSLGHSGEQYF. DNA of the CDR3: TGTGCCAGCAGTTTGGGGCACTCGGGTGAGCAGTACTTC.

The chain is built from TRBV14 and TRBJ2-3; D remains unclear. This CDR3 spans 17 amino acids. Trimming took 1 base from V and 0 from J, leaving 14 bases between them. The germline gives CDR1 SGHDN, CDR2 FVKESK. CDR3 loop: CASSQAGLSPSTDTQYF. DNA of the CDR3: TGTGCCAGCAGCCAAGCGGGCCTCTCGCCTAGCACAGATACGCAGTATTTT.

The chain links TRBV19 to TRBJ1-1, with D unclear. Deletions cut 3 bases from V and 1 base from J, with 6 bases between. The germline CDR1 and CDR2 sequences are LNHDA and SQIVND (reference sequence). The CDR3 extends over 13 amino acids. The CDR3 is CASSISGNTEAFF. The DNA of the CDR3 is TGTGCCAGTAGTATTAGCGGGAACACTGAAGCTTTCTTT.